This T cell receptor (beta chain) was sequenced during a study of OX40 agonist ivuxolimab in advanced cancers. Overall study: Checkpoint inhibitors had been given previously to 40% of patients.

Individuals having autoimmune disease history or systemic immunosuppression were not enrolled. Study-level results: Expanded peripheral T cell antigen specificity was not determined. By week 6 at 0.1 to 3.0 mg/kg, blood CD4+ and CD8+ T cells had expanded clonally.

This clone was seen a few times. What it binds is unknown. TCRdb's table, derived via immunoSEQ multiplex PCR, lists solely in-frame clones and lacks some. The sample contains tens of thousands of clones, approximately 90% of which appear only once. The CDR3 totals 15 residues. The receptor was derived from an adult with an advanced solid tumor such as melanoma, head and neck, liver or kidney cancer. The sample consisted of CD4+ or CD8+ T cells sorted from blood, taken in a trial of the OX40 agonist ivuxolimab. The J gene is TRBJ1-6, the V gene TRBV21-1; TRBD1, the table's D call, lacks a check against the DNA. TRBV21-1 is shown as a pseudogene. In DNA, the CDR3 is TGTGCCAGCAGCAATCCCAGGGTTGGGCATTCACCCCTCCACTTT. Translating it yields CASSNPRVGHSPLHF.